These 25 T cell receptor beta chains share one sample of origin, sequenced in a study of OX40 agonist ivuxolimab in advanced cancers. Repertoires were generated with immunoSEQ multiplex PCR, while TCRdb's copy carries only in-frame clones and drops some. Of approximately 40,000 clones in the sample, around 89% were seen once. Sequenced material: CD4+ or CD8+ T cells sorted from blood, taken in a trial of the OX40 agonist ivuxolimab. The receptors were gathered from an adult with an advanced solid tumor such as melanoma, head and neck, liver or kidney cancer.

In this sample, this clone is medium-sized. This CDR3 is CASSFGELNTEAFF. For the CDR3, the DNA is TGTGCCAGCAGCTTCGGAGAATTGAACACTGAAGCTTTCTTT. This chain uses TRBV7-6 with TRBJ1-1; D gene unclear. V was pared by 3 bases and J by 0 bases, with 8 bases between. Germline V gene data show CDR1 as SGHVS and CDR2 as FNYEAQ. The CDR3 is made up of 14 amino acids.

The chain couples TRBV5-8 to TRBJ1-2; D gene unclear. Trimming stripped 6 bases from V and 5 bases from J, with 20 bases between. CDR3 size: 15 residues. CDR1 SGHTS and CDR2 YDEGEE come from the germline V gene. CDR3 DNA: TGTGCCAGCACCACGGGAGAGGGTCTGTTATATGGCTACACCTTC. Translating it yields CASTTGEGLLYGYTF.

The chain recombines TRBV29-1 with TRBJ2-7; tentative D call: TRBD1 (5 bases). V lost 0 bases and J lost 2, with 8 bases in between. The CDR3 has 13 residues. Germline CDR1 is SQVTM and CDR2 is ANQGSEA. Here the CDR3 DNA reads TGCAGCGTTGAAGACAGGGTGGCCTACGAGCAGTACTTC. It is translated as CSVEDRVAYEQYF.

CDR3 protein: CASSPPTGPTDNEQFF. CDR3 nucleotides: TGTGCCAGCAGCCCACCGACAGGGCCCACGGACAATGAGCAGTTCTTC. The rearrangement links TRBV7-9 to TRBJ2-1; 7 bases are a match to TRBD1. V shed 5 bases, J shed 5 bases, and the junction held 12 bases outside the gene matches. The germline CDR1 and CDR2 sequences are SEHNR and FQNEAQ (reference sequence). This CDR3 spans 16 amino acids.

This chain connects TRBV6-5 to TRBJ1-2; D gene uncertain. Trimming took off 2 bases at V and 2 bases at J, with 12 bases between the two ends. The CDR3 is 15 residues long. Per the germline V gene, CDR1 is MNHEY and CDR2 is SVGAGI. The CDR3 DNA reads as TGTGCCAGCAGTTACGAGAGGGAACGGAACTATGGCTACACCTTC. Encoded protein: CASSYERERNYGYTF.

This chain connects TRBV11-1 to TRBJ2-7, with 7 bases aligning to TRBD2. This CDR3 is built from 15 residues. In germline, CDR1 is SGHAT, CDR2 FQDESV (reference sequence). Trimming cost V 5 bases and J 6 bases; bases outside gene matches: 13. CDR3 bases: TGTGCCAGCAGCCGGAGGGGAGGGCCTGCTATCGAGCAGTACTTC. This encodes CASSRRGGPAIEQYF.

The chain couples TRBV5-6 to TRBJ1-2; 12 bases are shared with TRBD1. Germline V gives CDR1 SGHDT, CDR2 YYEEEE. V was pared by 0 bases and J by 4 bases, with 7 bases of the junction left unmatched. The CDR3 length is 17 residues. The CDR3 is CASSLVGDRGRGYGYTF. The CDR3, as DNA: TGTGCCAGCAGCTTGGTTGGGGACAGGGGGCGCGGCTATGGCTACACCTTC.

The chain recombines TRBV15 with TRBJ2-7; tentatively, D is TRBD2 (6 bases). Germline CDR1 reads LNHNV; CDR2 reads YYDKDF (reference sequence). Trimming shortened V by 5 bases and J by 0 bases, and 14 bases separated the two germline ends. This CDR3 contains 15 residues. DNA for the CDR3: TGTGCCACCAGCGAAAGGGACTCAATCTCCTACGAGCAGTACTTC. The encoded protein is CATSERDSISYEQYF.

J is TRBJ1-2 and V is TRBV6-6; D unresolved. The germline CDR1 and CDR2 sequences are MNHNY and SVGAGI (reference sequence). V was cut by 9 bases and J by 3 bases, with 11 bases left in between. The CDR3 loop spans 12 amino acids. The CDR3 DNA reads TGTGCCAGTAGACGTGAGGACTATGGCTACACCTTC. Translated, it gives CASRREDYGYTF.

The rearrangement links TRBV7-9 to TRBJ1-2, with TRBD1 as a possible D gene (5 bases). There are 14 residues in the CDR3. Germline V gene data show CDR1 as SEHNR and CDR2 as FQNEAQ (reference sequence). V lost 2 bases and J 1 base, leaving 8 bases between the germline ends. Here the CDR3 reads CASSLTGDNYGYTF. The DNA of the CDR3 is TGTGCCAGCAGCTTAACGGGGGATAACTATGGCTACACCTTC.

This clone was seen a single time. CDR3 amino acids: CASSLRPGSNYGYTF. The CDR3 bases are TGTGCCAGCAGTTTACGTCCAGGGAGTAACTATGGCTACACCTTC. The gene calls are TRBV27 and TRBJ1-2, with a possible D match to TRBD1 (5 bases). The CDR3 is made up of 15 amino acids. Germline values: CDR1 MNHEY, CDR2 SMNVEV (reference sequence). V gave up 2 bases and J gave up 1 base, with 11 bases separating them.

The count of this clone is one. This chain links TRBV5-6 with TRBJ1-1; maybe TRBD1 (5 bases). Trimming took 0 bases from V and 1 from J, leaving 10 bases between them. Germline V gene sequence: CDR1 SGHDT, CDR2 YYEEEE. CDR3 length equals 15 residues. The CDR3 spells CASSLGTGPNTEAFF. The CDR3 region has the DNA TGTGCCAGCAGCTTGGGTACGGGGCCGAACACTGAAGCTTTCTTT.

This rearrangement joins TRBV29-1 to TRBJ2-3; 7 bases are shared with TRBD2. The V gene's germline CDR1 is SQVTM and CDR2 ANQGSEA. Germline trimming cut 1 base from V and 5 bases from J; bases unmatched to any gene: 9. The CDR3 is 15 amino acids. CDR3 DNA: TGCAGCGTTGAAGGGGGGACTACTACTGGAGATACGCAGTATTTT. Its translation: CSVEGGTTTGDTQYF.

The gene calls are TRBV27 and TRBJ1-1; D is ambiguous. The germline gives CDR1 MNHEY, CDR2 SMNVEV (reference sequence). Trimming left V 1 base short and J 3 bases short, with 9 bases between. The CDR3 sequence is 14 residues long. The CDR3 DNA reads TGTGCCAGCAGTTTATTCGGCGGCGACACTGAAGCTTTCTTT. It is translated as CASSLFGGDTEAFF.

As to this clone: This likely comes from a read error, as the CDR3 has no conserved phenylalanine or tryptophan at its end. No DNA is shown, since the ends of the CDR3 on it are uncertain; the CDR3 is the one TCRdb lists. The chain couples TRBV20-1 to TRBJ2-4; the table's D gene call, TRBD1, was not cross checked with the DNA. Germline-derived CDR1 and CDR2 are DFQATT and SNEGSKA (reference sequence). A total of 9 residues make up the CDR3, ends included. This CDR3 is CSAGSDRVV.

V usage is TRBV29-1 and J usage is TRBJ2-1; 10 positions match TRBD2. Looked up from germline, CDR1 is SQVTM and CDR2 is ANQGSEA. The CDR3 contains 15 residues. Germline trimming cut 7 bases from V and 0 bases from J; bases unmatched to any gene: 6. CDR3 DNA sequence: TGCAGCGCACAACTAGCGGGGAGCTCCTACAATGAGCAGTTCTTC. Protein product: CSAQLAGSSYNEQFF.

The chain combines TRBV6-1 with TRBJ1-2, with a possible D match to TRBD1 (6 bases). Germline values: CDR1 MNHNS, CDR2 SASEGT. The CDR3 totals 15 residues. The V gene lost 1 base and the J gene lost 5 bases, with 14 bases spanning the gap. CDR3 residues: CASSEGGGRGYGYTF. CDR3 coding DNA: TGTGCCAGCAGTGAAGGCGGGGGGCGCGGGTATGGCTACACCTTC.

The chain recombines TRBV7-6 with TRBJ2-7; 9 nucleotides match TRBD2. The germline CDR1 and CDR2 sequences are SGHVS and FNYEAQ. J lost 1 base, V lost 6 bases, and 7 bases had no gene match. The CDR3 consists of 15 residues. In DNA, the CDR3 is TGTGCCAGCAGGCCCGGTAGCGGGGGTTCCTACGAGCAGTACTTC. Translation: CASRPGSGGSYEQYF.

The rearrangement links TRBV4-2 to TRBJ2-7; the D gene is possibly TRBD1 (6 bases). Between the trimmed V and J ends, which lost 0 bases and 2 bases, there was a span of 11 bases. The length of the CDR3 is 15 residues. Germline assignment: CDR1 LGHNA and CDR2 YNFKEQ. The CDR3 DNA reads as TGTGCCAGCAGCCAAGATCCGGGACAACCCTACGAGCAGTACTTC. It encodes CASSQDPGQPYEQYF.

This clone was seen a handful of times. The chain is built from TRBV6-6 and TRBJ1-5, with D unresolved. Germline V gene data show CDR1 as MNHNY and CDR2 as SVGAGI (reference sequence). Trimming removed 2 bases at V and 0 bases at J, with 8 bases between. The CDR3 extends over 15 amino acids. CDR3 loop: CASSYDGSSNQPQHF. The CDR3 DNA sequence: TGTGCCAGCAGTTACGACGGATCTAGCAATCAGCCCCAGCATTTT.

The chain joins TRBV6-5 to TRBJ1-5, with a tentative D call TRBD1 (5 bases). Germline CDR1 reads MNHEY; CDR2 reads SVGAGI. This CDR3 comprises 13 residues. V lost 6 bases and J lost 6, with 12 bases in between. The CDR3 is CASRSQGSQPQHF. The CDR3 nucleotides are TGTGCCAGCAGATCCCAGGGTTCTCAGCCCCAGCATTTT.

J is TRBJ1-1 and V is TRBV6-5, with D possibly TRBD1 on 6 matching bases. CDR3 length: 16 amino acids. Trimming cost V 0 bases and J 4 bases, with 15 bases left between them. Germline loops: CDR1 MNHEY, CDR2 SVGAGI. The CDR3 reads CASSYSPGELGTEAFF. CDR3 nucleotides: TGTGCCAGCAGTTACTCACCAGGGGAACTCGGCACTGAAGCTTTCTTT.

For the CDR3, the DNA is TGCAGCGGTGCGAAGGGTTGGGACTACAATGAGCAGTTCTTC. Residues: CSGAKGWDYNEQFF. The chain links TRBV29-1 to TRBJ2-1; no firm D call. The germline CDR1 and CDR2 sequences are SQVTM and ANQGSEA. Trimming took off 7 bases at V and 3 bases at J, with 16 bases between the two ends. The length of the CDR3 is 14 residues.

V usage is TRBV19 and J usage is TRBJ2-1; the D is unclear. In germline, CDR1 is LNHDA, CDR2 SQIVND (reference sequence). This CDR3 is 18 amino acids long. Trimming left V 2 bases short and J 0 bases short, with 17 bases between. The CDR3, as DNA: TGTGCCAGTAGTATAAGTTTAGGCCCAATTAACTCCTACAATGAGCAGTTCTTC. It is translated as CASSISLGPINSYNEQFF.

CDR3 DNA: TGTGCCAGCAGTTCGCCCTGGGGAGGGGAAAGGACTGAAGCTTTCTTT. Protein: CASSSPWGGERTEAFF. The rearrangement joins TRBV2 to TRBJ1-1, with D maybe TRBD1 (5 bases). Looked up from germline, CDR1 is SNHLY and CDR2 is FYNNEI. Deletions cut 5 bases from V and 5 bases from J, with 21 bases between. This CDR3 contains 16 residues.